The clone carrying this T cell receptor beta chain was found a few times. The V segment lost 8 bases and the J segment 3 bases; nucleotides outside the gene matches: 10. The CDR3 is made up of 15 amino acids. The sample is drawn from a study of blood T cells in healthy people across ages. A second PCR, run for 7 to 11 cycles, used a sample-barcoded 5' primer plus a J-beta primer mix. A 12-random-nucleotide template-switch adaptor tagged each cDNA molecule. TCRdb recomputed calls from the 5' RACE reads with MiXCR, one row per CDR3 protein. The repertoire consists of about 800,000 distinct CDR3 sequences, with 25% occurring once and the leading ten covering under 4.5%. This sample also belongs to another study, concerning T cells of mothers and their children. This second report adds: Extraction yielded RNA that went, in full, into cDNA synthesis at about 1.6 ug per 15 ul. Sample barcodes and 2-4 random nucleotides came from the second PCR's M1S primer. Sequencing got over 8 million TCR beta CDR3 reads from each mother and some 3 million from each child.

The sequenced sample was blood. The gene calls are TRBV12-3 or TRBV12-4 and TRBJ2-3; TRBD2 matches 8 bases. The source is a boy aged 5-17 years in good health. The CDR3 DNA follows: TGTGCCAGCCGCGTCAGGAGCGGGAGTACAGATACGCAGTATTTT. It codes for CASRVRSGSTDTQYF.